Below are 4 T cell receptor beta chains sequenced from a single sample in a study of blood T cell repertoires in COVID-19. Sequencing was performed with immunoSEQ multiplex PCR; in TCRdb, only in-frame clones are kept and a portion is missing. The table includes 150,000 to 200,000 clones, roughly 81% detected once. The sample comprised peripheral blood. Receptor source: a woman of 80 years or more with COVID-19, enrolled during active disease.

Here the CDR3 DNA reads TGTGCCAGCAGCTTAATGTCTAGAGAGCAGTTCTTC. Its translation: CASSLMSREQFF. V and J are TRBV7-2 and TRBJ2-1; D is ambiguous. V gave up 2 bases and J gave up 10 bases, with 9 bases separating them. The length of the CDR3 is 12 residues. Germline assignment: CDR1 SGHTA and CDR2 FQGNSA.

The CDR3 sequence is CASSQAVQREANTGELFF. CDR3 bases: TGTGCCAGCAGCCAAGCGGTGCAGCGGGAGGCGAACACCGGGGAGCTGTTTTTT. The J gene is TRBJ2-2, the V gene TRBV3-1 (or the pseudogene TRBV3-2); 9 nucleotides align to TRBD2. This CDR3 is built from 18 residues. Germline loops: CDR1 LGHDT, CDR2 YNNKEL (reference sequence). Trimming took 1 base from V and 0 from J; bases not matched to a gene: 6.

The genes are TRBV29-1 and TRBJ2-3; 13 positions agree with TRBD2. The CDR3 is 15 residues long. Trimming took 5 bases from V and 5 from J; bases not matched to a gene: 7. Germline CDR1 reads SQVTM; CDR2 reads ANQGSEA. CDR3 residues: CSVSGLAGAVDTQYF. In nucleotides, the CDR3 is TGCAGCGTTTCCGGACTAGCGGGAGCGGTAGATACGCAGTATTTT.

This chain joins TRBV9 and TRBJ2-5; 7 nucleotides agree with TRBD2. Germline CDR1 is SGDLS and CDR2 is YYNGEE. The CDR3 has 13 amino acids. Losses at the gene ends were 1 base for V and 7 bases for J; bases not matched to a gene: 4. CDR3 residues: CASSVSGAVTQYF. The CDR3 bases are TGTGCCAGCAGCGTAAGCGGGGCGGTGACCCAGTACTTC. The full variable domain, rest sourced from reference TRBV9 and TRBJ2-5, is DSGVTQTPKHLITATGQRVTLRCSPRSGDLSVYWYQQSLDQGLQFLIQYYNGEERAKGNILERFSAQQFPDLHSELNLSSLELGDSALYFCASSVSGAVTQYFGPGTRLLVL.